This T cell receptor beta chain was observed in a study of cytomegalovirus exposure and HLA in healthy donors. The PCR was carried out with 60 Vbeta primers and 13 Jbeta primers. The method was immunoSEQ multiplex PCR; TCRdb's version includes in-frame clones alone and lacks a portion of them. The sample contains under 200,000 clones, roughly four fifths of which appear only once. Germline assignment: CDR1 SGDLS and CDR2 YYNGEE. Losses at the gene ends were 4 bases for V and 3 bases for J; bases not matched to a gene: 12. The CDR3 runs to 17 residues. The sample taken for sequencing was PBMCs. This chain uses TRBV9 with TRBJ2-3; 9 bases agree with TRBD2. This clonotype originated in a female donor in good health and CMV-seronegative. CDR3 loop: CASSTPEGTSGTDTQYF. The DNA of the CDR3 is TGTGCCAGCAGCACACCCGAGGGCACTAGCGGGACAGATACGCAGTATTTT.